This TCR beta chain appears in the sequencing data of a study of cytomegalovirus exposure and HLA in healthy donors. Study observations and caveats: It is likely that the observed cluster of highly shared sequence variants was a sequencing artifact.

To note about this clone: Its antigen is as yet unknown.

Vbeta (60) and Jbeta (13) primers were used in the PCR. The method was immunoSEQ multiplex PCR; TCRdb's version includes in-frame clones alone and lacks a portion of them. This repertoire shows some 200,000 clones, roughly 9.5% found once; its top ten account for less than 1.5%. Trimming left V 9 bases short and J 6 bases short, with 23 bases between. The CDR3 is 15 amino acids. Germline CDR1 reads MNHEY; CDR2 reads SVGAGI. This chain uses TRBV6-5 with TRBJ1-2; perhaps TRBD1 as D (5 bases). The sequence was collected from a woman in her 30s in good health and CMV-seropositive. The sequenced material came from PBMCs. The CDR3 sequence is CASAIQGRTPDGYTF. CDR3 nucleotide sequence: TGTGCCAGTGCGATCCAAGGCAGGACACCGGATGGCTACACCTTC.